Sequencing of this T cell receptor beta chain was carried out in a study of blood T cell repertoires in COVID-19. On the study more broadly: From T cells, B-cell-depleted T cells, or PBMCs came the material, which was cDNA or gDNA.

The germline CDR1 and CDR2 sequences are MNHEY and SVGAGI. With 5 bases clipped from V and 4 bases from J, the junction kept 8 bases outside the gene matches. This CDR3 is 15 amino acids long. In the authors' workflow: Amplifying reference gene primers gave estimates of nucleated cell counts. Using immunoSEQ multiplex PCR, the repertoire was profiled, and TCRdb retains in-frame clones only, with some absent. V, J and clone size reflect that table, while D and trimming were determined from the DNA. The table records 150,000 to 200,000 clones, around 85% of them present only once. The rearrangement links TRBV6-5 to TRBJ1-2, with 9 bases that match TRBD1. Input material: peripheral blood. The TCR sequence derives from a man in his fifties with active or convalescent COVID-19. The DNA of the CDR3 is TGTGCCAGCAGTCCCCGGACAGGGGATTCCTATGGCTACACCTTC. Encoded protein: CASSPRTGDSYGYTF.